Listed here are 28 T cell receptor beta chains from one sample, sequenced in a study of neurological immune-mediated disorders. TCRdb ran MiXCR on the 5' RACE reads and lists one entry per CDR3 protein. This table holds about 38,000 distinct CDR3 sequences, around 10% found once. The specimen sequenced was CD4+ T cells from blood. Receptor source: a woman aged 30 to 39 with HTLV-1-associated myelopathy (HAM/TSP).

This clonotype was seen ten or more times. The V call is TRBV6-2 or TRBV6-3, the J call TRBJ2-2, with D unresolved. The CDR3 is made up of 15 amino acids. With 10 bases removed from V and 8 bases from J, the gap between germline ends came to 23 bases. Germline V CDR1 and CDR2: MNHEY, SVGEGT. The CDR3 sequence is CATLPRAARIGELFF. DNA for the CDR3: TGTGCCACTCTACCCCGGGCGGCAAGGATTGGGGAGCTGTTTTTT.

This clonotype occurred many times. V and J are TRBV5-1 and TRBJ1-1; no reliable D call. The CDR3 extends over 14 amino acids. CDR1 SGHRS and CDR2 YFSETQ come from the germline V gene. The V end was cut by 1 base, the J end by 1 base, with 8 bases between. The CDR3 region is CASSLWERNTEAFF. Here the CDR3 DNA reads TGCGCCAGCAGCTTGTGGGAAAGGAACACTGAAGCTTTCTTT.

This clonotype was recorded at least ten times. The chain links TRBV30 to TRBJ1-1, with D maybe TRBD1 (6 bases). V dropped 4 bases and J dropped 2 bases, with 14 bases sitting between them. Germline V CDR1 and CDR2: GTSNPN, SVGIG (reference sequence). The CDR3 has 14 amino acids. This CDR3 is CAWKRADRNTEAFF. The CDR3 DNA sequence: TGTGCCTGGAAAAGGGCGGACAGAAACACTGAAGCTTTCTTT. Combining the CDR3 with reference TRBV30 and TRBJ1-1 gives the whole variable domain SQTIHQWPATLVQPVGSPLSLECTVEGTSNPNLYWYRQAAGRGLQLLFYSVGIGQISSEVPQNLSASRPQDRQFILSSKKLLLSDSGFYLCAWKRADRNTEAFFGQGTRLTVV.

This clonotype was seen repeatedly, ten times or more. The J gene is TRBJ1-6, the V gene TRBV20-1; unclear D gene. Germline CDR1 and CDR2: DFQATT and SNEGSKA (reference sequence). CDR3 length: 15 residues. V lost 1 base and J lost 5, with 12 bases in between. The chain's CDR3 is CSARVSDLNNSPLHF. In DNA, the CDR3 is TGCAGTGCTAGAGTTTCAGATCTAAATAATTCACCCCTCCACTTT.

There are many counts of this clonotype. V gene TRBV7-2 combines with J gene TRBJ2-7; the D gene is possibly TRBD1 (6 bases). V gave up 8 bases and J gave up 7 bases, with 18 bases separating them. The CDR3 is made up of 13 amino acids. Germline V gene lookup returns CDR1 SGHTA and CDR2 FQGNSA. The CDR3 sequence is CASGADRIGEQYF. CDR3 nucleotides: TGTGCCAGCGGGGCGGACAGAATTGGGGAGCAGTACTTC.

This clonotype was recorded at least ten times. This chain connects TRBV12-3 or TRBV12-4 to TRBJ1-5; D unresolved. Trimming took off 6 bases at V and 7 bases at J, with 13 bases between the two ends. The CDR3 extends over 13 amino acids. CDR3 bases: TGTGCCAGCAGCGGTTCCGTAGGGCAGCCCCAGCATTTT. Translation: CASSGSVGQPQHF.

This clonotype was counted many times. The chain uses TRBV27 and TRBJ1-1, with D unclear. The CDR3 contains 16 residues. Germline assignment: CDR1 MNHEY and CDR2 SMNVEV (reference sequence). The V and J ends lost 6 bases and 4 bases respectively, with 21 bases between them. The CDR3 loop is CASSLFAIKTPTEAFF. The CDR3 DNA sequence: TGTGCCAGCAGCCTATTCGCTATTAAGACCCCCACTGAAGCTTTCTTT.

This clonotype was recorded many times. J is TRBJ1-1 and V is TRBV20-1; D not certain. CDR3 length: 11 residues. V was cut by 5 bases and J by 0 bases, with 4 bases left in between. Germline CDR1 DFQATT, CDR2 SNEGSKA (reference sequence). This CDR3 reads CSAVMNTEAFF. In DNA, the CDR3 is TGCAGTGCTGTTATGAACACTGAAGCTTTCTTT.

Many counts were recorded for this clonotype. V gene TRBV6-6 combines with J gene TRBJ2-7; 10 positions match TRBD2. V lost 6 bases and J lost 1; bases outside the gene matches: 6. There are 15 residues in the CDR3. From germline, CDR1 is MNHNY and CDR2 SVGAGI (reference sequence). CDR3 sequence: CASSMTSGHSYEQYF. The DNA for the CDR3 is TGTGCCAGCAGCATGACTAGCGGGCATTCCTACGAGCAGTACTTC.

This clonotype was counted many times. The V gene is TRBV10-3, the J gene TRBJ1-1, with 9 bases identical to TRBD1. V trimming: 6 bases; J trimming: 6 bases; junction bases outside the gene matches: 8. Germline values: CDR1 ENHRY, CDR2 SYGVKD. This CDR3 spans 14 amino acids. CDR3 in amino acids: CAIRLTGGLAEAFF. The CDR3 DNA reads as TGTGCCATCAGATTAACAGGGGGCTTGGCTGAAGCTTTCTTT.

This clonotype was recorded at least ten times. The V gene is TRBV20-1, the J gene TRBJ2-3, with D possibly being TRBD2 (6 bases). This CDR3 comprises 15 residues. The V end lost 4 bases, the J end lost 3 bases, and 17 bases lay between the germline ends. Germline assignment: CDR1 DFQATT and CDR2 SNEGSKA (reference sequence). The chain's CDR3 is CSATSLAEITDTQYF. CDR3 nucleotide sequence: TGCAGTGCTACGAGCTTAGCGGAGATAACAGATACGCAGTATTTT.

This clonotype is categorized as medium-sized. The gene calls are TRBV29-1 and TRBJ2-1; 10 positions match TRBD2. The CDR3 extends over 13 amino acids. Germline V gene lookup returns CDR1 SQVTM and CDR2 ANQGSEA. V lost 5 bases and J lost 5; bases outside the gene matches: 3. Here the CDR3 reads CSVSSGGHNEQFF. As DNA, the CDR3 is TGCAGCGTTTCTAGCGGGGGTCACAATGAGCAGTTCTTC.

As to this clonotype: Being one base from a much bigger clone, this may be a read error. The CDR3 DNA reads as TGCGCCAGCAGCCAAGATGCGACTAGACCATACGAGCAGTACTTC. Protein product: CASSQDATRPYEQYF. The genes are TRBV4-1 and TRBJ2-7; D is possibly TRBD2 (6 bases). Germline V gene data show CDR1 as MGHRA and CDR2 as YSYEKL. Trimming removed 0 bases at V and 4 bases at J, with 13 bases between. This CDR3 region has 15 residues.

This clonotype was counted many times. The chain employs TRBV7-8 and TRBJ2-7; possibly TRBD1 for D (6 bases). The CDR3 has 14 residues. Trimming pared 4 bases from V and 4 bases from J, leaving 14 bases between. From germline, CDR1 is SGHVS and CDR2 FQNEAQ. CDR3 DNA sequence: TGTGCCAGCAGCTCATCGGTTCAGGGGTACGAGCAGTACTTC. It is translated as CASSSSVQGYEQYF.

This clonotype was seen ten or more times. The V call is TRBV7-9, the J call TRBJ1-3, with D hard to call. The CDR3 has 11 residues. V dropped 11 bases and J dropped 5 bases, with 10 bases sitting between them. From germline, CDR1 is SEHNR and CDR2 FQNEAQ (reference sequence). Here the CDR3 DNA reads TGTGCCGCTGGCTTGAGAAACACCATATATTTT. It specifies CAAGLRNTIYF.

This clonotype came up many times. J is TRBJ1-1 and V is TRBV5-1; weak D call: TRBD1 (6 bases). Looked up from germline, CDR1 is SGHRS and CDR2 is YFSETQ. Trimming removed 3 bases from V and 0 bases from J, with 15 bases in between. The CDR3 extends over 16 amino acids. CDR3 sequence (DNA): TGCGCCAGCAGCTCAGGACAGTTGAACATGAACACTGAAGCTTTCTTT. It translates to CASSSGQLNMNTEAFF.

This clonotype was seen at least ten times. The genes are TRBV15 and TRBJ2-7; unclear D gene. This CDR3 is 13 amino acids long. Germline V gives CDR1 LNHNV, CDR2 YYDKDF (reference sequence). Trimming removed 0 bases at V and 3 bases at J, with 6 bases between. This CDR3 reads CATSRDFGYEQYF. CDR3 nucleotide sequence: TGTGCCACCAGCAGAGATTTCGGCTACGAGCAGTACTTC.

This clonotype has ten or more counts. This sequence joins TRBV20-1 and TRBJ2-7, with D hard to call. The CDR3 spans 10 residues. The V gene lost 4 bases and the J gene lost 4 bases, with 5 bases spanning the gap. CDR1 DFQATT and CDR2 SNEGSKA come from the germline V gene (reference sequence). For the CDR3, the DNA is TGCAGTGCTAAGGGATACGAGCAGTACTTC. Translated, it gives CSAKGYEQYF.

This clonotype was counted at least ten times. This chain uses TRBV7-9 with TRBJ2-1, with D perhaps matching TRBD1 (6 bases). The CDR3 loop spans 17 amino acids. Germline CDR1 and CDR2: SEHNR and FQNEAQ (reference sequence). Trimming removed 2 bases at V and 5 bases at J, with 19 bases between. The CDR3 region has the DNA TGTGCCAGCAGCTTATCCCAAGACAGGTCAAACAACAATGAGCAGTTCTTC. It specifies CASSLSQDRSNNNEQFF.

This clonotype was observed a few times. The DNA is omitted, as the CDR3 cannot be located on it reliably, and the CDR3 follows TCRdb's listing. The chain has TRBV11-2 and TRBJ1-5; the tabulated D call, TRBD1, remains unverified against the DNA. The CDR3 totals 23 residues, both ends included. Germline values: CDR1 SGHAT, CDR2 FQNNGV. The CDR3 sequence: CASSFYICSASLGTRGINQPQHF.

This clonotype was detected many times. This chain uses TRBV20-1 with TRBJ1-4; tentative D call: TRBD1 (5 bases). Germline CDR1 is DFQATT and CDR2 is SNEGSKA (reference sequence). CDR3 length: 14 residues. Trimming took 0 bases from V and 5 from J, leaving 10 bases between them. CDR3 nucleotide sequence: TGCAGTGCTAGAGATCAGGGACCGAATGAAAAACTGTTTTTT. Protein product: CSARDQGPNEKLFF.

This clonotype occurred many times. V and J are TRBV12-3 or TRBV12-4 and TRBJ1-1, with 9 positions matching TRBD1. The CDR3 length is 15 residues. V gave up 7 bases and J gave up 7 bases; unmatched junction bases: 13. The CDR3 here is CASTNIYRGRVEAFF. In nucleotides, the CDR3 is TGTGCCAGCACCAATATCTACAGGGGGCGAGTTGAAGCTTTCTTT.

This clonotype was observed many times. The V gene is TRBV5-1, the J gene TRBJ2-3; D perhaps matches TRBD2 (5 bases). The CDR3 extends over 14 amino acids. V was shortened by 6 bases and J by 1 base, with 12 bases between the two germline ends. In germline, CDR1 is SGHRS, CDR2 YFSETQ. This CDR3 is CASTADPGTDTQYF. CDR3 coding DNA: TGCGCCAGCACAGCGGACCCTGGCACAGATACGCAGTATTTT.

This clonotype was observed many times. J is TRBJ2-5 and V is TRBV29-1; possible D gene TRBD2, 5 bases. The CDR3 has 14 amino acids. V was pared by 8 bases and J by 7 bases, with 23 bases between. CDR1 SQVTM and CDR2 ANQGSEA come from the germline V gene. The CDR3 nucleotides read TGCAGCACCACCCCCGCGGGCGGAGTAGGGACCCAGTACTTC. Its protein is CSTTPAGGVGTQYF.

This clonotype has ten or more counts. The chain recombines TRBV5-1 with TRBJ2-1; 12 bases are shared with TRBD2. In germline, CDR1 is SGHRS, CDR2 YFSETQ. This CDR3 contains 15 residues. V dropped 1 base and J dropped 6; count of bases not matched to a gene: 2. This chain's CDR3 is CASSLSSGGANEQFF. CDR3 nucleotide sequence: TGCGCCAGCAGCTTGTCTAGCGGGGGGGCCAATGAGCAGTTCTTC.

As DNA, the CDR3 is TGCAGTGCTAGAGATAGCGGGGGACCCTACAATGAGCAGTTCTTC. Translation: CSARDSGGPYNEQFF. The chain couples TRBV20-1 to TRBJ2-1; 9 bases line up with TRBD2. The CDR3 spans 15 residues. CDR1 and CDR2 from the germline V gene are DFQATT and SNEGSKA (reference sequence). V lost 0 bases to trimming and J lost 2 bases; unmatched junction nucleotides: 2.

Ten or more counts support this clonotype. This chain connects TRBV4-1 to TRBJ1-4; D is undetermined. CDR1 and CDR2 from the germline V gene are MGHRA and YSYEKL. CDR3 length: 15 amino acids. V was pared by 1 base and J by 4 bases, with 10 bases between. This CDR3 reads CASSQVGQINEKLFF. DNA of the CDR3: TGCGCCAGCAGCCAAGTTGGTCAGATTAATGAAAAACTGTTTTTT.

This clonotype was observed at least ten times. V gene TRBV7-2 combines with J gene TRBJ1-1, with a possible D match to TRBD1 (5 bases). V was clipped by 10 bases and J by 1 base, with 10 bases between them. Germline V gene lookup returns CDR1 SGHTA and CDR2 FQGNSA. The CDR3 has 12 amino acids. The CDR3 DNA follows: TGTGCCACCGGGGCTCCGAACACTGAAGCTTTCTTT. This translates into CATGAPNTEAFF.